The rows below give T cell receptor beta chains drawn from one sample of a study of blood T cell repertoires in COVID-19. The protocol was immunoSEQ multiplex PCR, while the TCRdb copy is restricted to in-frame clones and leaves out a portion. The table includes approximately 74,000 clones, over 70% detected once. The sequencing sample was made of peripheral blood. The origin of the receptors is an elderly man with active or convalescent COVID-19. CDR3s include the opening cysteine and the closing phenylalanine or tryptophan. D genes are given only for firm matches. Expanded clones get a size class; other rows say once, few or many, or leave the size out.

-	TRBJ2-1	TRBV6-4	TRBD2	TGTGCCAGCAGTGACGGACTAGCGGGAGTTCTGTTCTTC	CASSDGLAGVLFF
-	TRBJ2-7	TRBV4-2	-	TGTGCCAGCAGCCAAGATGGCAGCTCCTACGAGCAGTACTTC	CASSQDGSSYEQYF
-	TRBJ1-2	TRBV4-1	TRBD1	TGCGCCAGCAGCCAAACCGGGACAGAGACTAACTATGGCTACACCTTC	CASSQTGTETNYGYTF
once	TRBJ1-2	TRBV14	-	TGTGCCAGCAGCCAAGATTTAGGCGAGACAGGTTTCGGCTACACCTTC	CASSQDLGETGFGYTF
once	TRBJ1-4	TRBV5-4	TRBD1	TGTGCCAGCAGCGCCCTACAGGGGGCAAGTGAAAAACTGTTTTTT	CASSALQGASEKLFF
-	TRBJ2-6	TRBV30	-	TGTGCCTGGGTCAGCTCTGGGGCCAACGTCCTGACTTTC	CAWVSSGANVLTF
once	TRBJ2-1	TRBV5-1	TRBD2	TGCGCCAGCAGCTTGGGCCTAGCGGACTACAATGAGCAGTTCTTC	CASSLGLADYNEQFF
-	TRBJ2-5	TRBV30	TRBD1	TGTGCCTGGAAAGGGGACAGGGGTGTGGAGACCCAGTACTTC	CAWKGDRGVETQYF
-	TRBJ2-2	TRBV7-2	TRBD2	TGTGCCAGCAGCTTAAGGACTAGGTCCGGGGAGCTGTTTTTT	CASSLRTRSGELFF
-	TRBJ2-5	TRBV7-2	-	TGTGCCAGCAGCCGTGGTTCACTGTGGACCCAGTACTTC	CASSRGSLWTQYF
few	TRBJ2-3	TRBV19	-	TGTGCCAGTGCGGTGAGCACAGATACGCAGTATTTT	CASAVSTDTQYF
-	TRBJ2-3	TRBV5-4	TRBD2	TGTGCCAGCAGCTCGGGACTAGCGGGGGGGAGGGCAGATACGCAGTATTTT	CASSSGLAGGRADTQYF
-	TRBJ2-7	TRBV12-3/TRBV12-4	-	TGTGCCAGCACCACTTATCGGTCTGAGCAGTACTTC	CASTTYRSEQYF
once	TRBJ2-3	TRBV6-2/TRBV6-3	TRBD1	TGTGCCAGCAGTACCTACACAGGGGGCAGAGCAGATACGCAGTATTTT	CASSTYTGGRADTQYF
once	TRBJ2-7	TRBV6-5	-	TGTGCCAGCAGTTACTCGAGTGGCAGGGCTCCCTACGAGCAGTACTTC	CASSYSSGRAPYEQYF
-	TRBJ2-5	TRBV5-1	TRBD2	TGCGCCAGCAGCTGGGGACTAGCGGGAGCGGAGACCCAGTACTTC	CASSWGLAGAETQYF
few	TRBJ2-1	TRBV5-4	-	TGTGCCAGCAGCTTGGTTACTAGCCAGGATGAGCAGTTCTTC	CASSLVTSQDEQFF
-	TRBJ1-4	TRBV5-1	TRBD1	TGCGCCAGCAGCCGCATGACAGGGGGCGGTGAAAAACTGTTTTTT	CASSRMTGGGEKLFF
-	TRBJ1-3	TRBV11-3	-	TGTGCCAGCAGCTTAGAGGTGGCCCTCTCTGGAAACACCATATATTTT	CASSLEVALSGNTIYF
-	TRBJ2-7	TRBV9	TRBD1	TGTGCCAGCAGCCTTGGACAGGGGAGCTCCTACGAGCAGTACTTC	CASSLGQGSSYEQYF
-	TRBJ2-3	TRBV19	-	TGTGCCAGTAGTACCAGACAGAGATACACAGATACGCAGTATTTT	CASSTRQRYTDTQYF
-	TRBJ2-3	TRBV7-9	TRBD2	TGTGCCAGCAGCCCCGGACTAGCGGGGGGGTACACAGATACGCAGTATTTT	CASSPGLAGGYTDTQYF
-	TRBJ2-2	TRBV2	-	TGTGCCAGCTGTGAGACGTGGTTCGGGTCTGGGGAGCTGTTTTTT	CASCETWFGSGELFF
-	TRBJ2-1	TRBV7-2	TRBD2	TGTGCCAGCAGCTCCCAACTAGCGGGAGGGAGGCGGGAGCAGTTCTTC	CASSSQLAGGRREQFF
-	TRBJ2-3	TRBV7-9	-	TGTGCCAGCAGCTTAGGACAGGGAGGCGGCACAGATACGCAGTATTTT	CASSLGQGGGTDTQYF
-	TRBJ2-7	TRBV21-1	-	TGTGCCAGCAGCTTTCAAAGCGGGGATTACTACTACGAGCAGTACTTC	CASSFQSGDYYYEQYF
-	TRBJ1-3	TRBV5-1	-	TGCGCCAGCAGTCAGGCCTCTGGAAACACCATATATTTT	CASSQASGNTIYF
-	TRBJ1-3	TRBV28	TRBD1	TGTGCCAGCAAACCAGGGGGCTCTGGAAACACCATATATTTT	CASKPGGSGNTIYF
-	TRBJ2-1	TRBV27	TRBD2	TGTGCCAGCAGTTTATTTAGCGGGAGGTCCTACAATGAGCAGTTCTTC	CASSLFSGRSYNEQFF
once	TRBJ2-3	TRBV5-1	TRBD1	TGCGCCAGCAGCCTAGGGACAGGGGCCACAGATACGCAGTATTTT	CASSLGTGATDTQYF
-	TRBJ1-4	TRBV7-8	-	TGTGCCAGCAGCCCCCACAGGTTGACTAATGAAAAACTGTTTTTT	CASSPHRLTNEKLFF
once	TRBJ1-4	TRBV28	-	TGTGCCAGCAGTTCCCCCGGGACATTCGGAAAACTGTTTTTT	CASSSPGTFGKLFF
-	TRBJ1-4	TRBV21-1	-	TGTGCCAGCAGCAAAGAATTTAGGGTGCAGGAGGGGATCCAAGCCAATGAAAAACTGTTTTTT	CASSKEFRVQEGIQANEKLFF
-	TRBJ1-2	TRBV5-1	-	TGCGCCAGCAGCTTTGGACTGAAAGGCGGCGATGGCTACACCTTC	CASSFGLKGGDGYTF
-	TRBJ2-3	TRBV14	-	TGTGCCAGCAGCCTGGCGGGGCCCCTCACAGATACGCAGTATTTT	CASSLAGPLTDTQYF
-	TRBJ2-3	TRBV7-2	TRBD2	TGTGCCAGCAGCGCCCTCCGTAGCGGGGGTGGAGTTTTAGATACGCAGTATTTT	CASSALRSGGGVLDTQYF
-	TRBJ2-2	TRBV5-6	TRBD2	TGTGCCAGCAGCCTCACTAGCGGGAGGGCCGGCGGGGAGCTGTTTTTT	CASSLTSGRAGGELFF
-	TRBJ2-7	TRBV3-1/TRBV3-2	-	TGTGCCAGCAGTCCAGCTCAACTTCGGGGCTCCTACGAGCAGTACTTC	CASSPAQLRGSYEQYF
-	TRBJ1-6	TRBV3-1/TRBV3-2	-	TGTGCCAGCAGCCCTTCACGACAGACCGCCAGGAGTTATTCACCCCTCCACTTT	CASSPSRQTARSYSPLHF